This T cell receptor (beta chain) was recorded in a study of blood T cell repertoires in COVID-19. Study summary: There were acute and convalescent COVID-19 samples, and they came from the United States, Italy and Spain.

Sequenced by immunoSEQ multiplex PCR; TCRdb stores in-frame clones only, minus some. Among roughly 150,000 clones listed, approximately 80% were seen once. Losses at the gene ends were 7 bases for V and 4 bases for J; bases not matched to a gene: 5. This CDR3 is built from 13 residues. Looked up from germline, CDR1 is SEHNR and CDR2 is FQNEAQ (reference sequence). The sample was peripheral blood. This receptor was identified in a woman aged 80 or older with acute or convalescent COVID-19. V and J are TRBV7-9 and TRBJ1-1; 8 positions agree with TRBD1. CDR3: CASNQGAGTEAFF. In DNA form, the CDR3 reads TGTGCCAGCAACCAGGGGGCTGGCACTGAAGCTTTCTTT.